The entry below describes one T cell receptor beta chain. Antigen specificity is unknown. This entry comes from a study of shared clonotypes between healthy human individuals. Study summary: Ranging from 18 to 49 in age, donors were two women and a few men. Broader study findings: Naive subsets generally exceeded memory subsets in estimated richness.

This CDR3 has 15 amino acids. CDR1 and CDR2 (germline): SNHLY, FYNNEI. Between the trimmed V and J ends, which lost 6 bases and 3 bases, there was a span of 18 bases. All of the donors resided in Nashville, Tennessee, and each was a Caucasian adult. Using immunoSEQ multiplex PCR, the repertoire was profiled, and TCRdb retains in-frame clones only, with some absent. The data contain roughly 2.2 million clones, more than 80% of them singletons. The source of this sequence is a man between 18 and 29 years old in good health. Some clones in this sample may be carry-over from other donors' samples. The rearrangement links TRBV2 to TRBJ2-7; no definite D call. Sequencing was carried out using naive CD4+ T cells from PBMCs. Subset given: CD45RA+ positively selected. CDR3 sequence reads: CASSTGRTGRYEQYF. The CDR3 coding sequence is TGTGCCAGCAGCACCGGCAGGACCGGACGCTACGAGCAGTACTTC.